These 27 T cell receptor beta chains were all obtained from the same sample, sequenced in a study of T cell responses to AZD1222 COVID-19 vaccine. Clones were read by immunoSEQ multiplex PCR, and TCRdb kept only the in-frame ones, dropping some. The sample yields tens of thousands of clones, 90% seen once. The input for sequencing was peripheral blood, taken on day 0 of AZD1222 vaccination. These receptors all stem from an adult in good health.

V and J are TRBV7-8 and TRBJ2-7, with D perhaps matching TRBD1 (6 bases). This CDR3 contains 14 residues. V was trimmed by 3 bases and J by 5 bases, leaving 14 bases between them. Germline loops: CDR1 SGHVS, CDR2 FQNEAQ. CDR3 nucleotide sequence: TGTGCCAGCAGCTTTTCACAGGGTACCCACGAGCAGTACTTC. Translation gives CASSFSQGTHEQYF.

The chain couples TRBV3-1 (or the pseudogene TRBV3-2) to TRBJ1-2; 8 nucleotides match TRBD1. Germline V lookup: CDR1 LGHDT, CDR2 YNNKEL (reference sequence). The CDR3 extends over 15 amino acids. Losses at the gene ends were 4 bases for V and 4 bases for J; bases not matched to a gene: 8. CDR3: CASSPQAGGTYGYTF. Written as DNA, the CDR3 is TGTGCCAGCAGCCCCCAGGCAGGGGGCACCTATGGCTACACCTTC.

The chain links TRBV9 to TRBJ1-1; D remains unclear. CDR1 is SGDLS, CDR2 YYNGEE, per germline. Trimming shortened V by 1 base and J by 1 base, and 5 bases separated the two germline ends. The CDR3 consists of 13 residues. CDR3 in amino acids: CASSVSRNTEAFF. The CDR3 DNA reads TGTGCCAGCAGCGTATCCAGGAACACTGAAGCTTTCTTT.

This clone turned up a few times. The CDR3 bases are TGTGCCAGCAGCTTGCGGGGTAGCTCCTACAATGAGCAGTTCTTC. It codes for CASSLRGSSYNEQFF. The chain uses TRBV5-8 and TRBJ2-1, with TRBD2 as a possible D gene (5 bases). Per the germline V gene, CDR1 is SGHTS and CDR2 is YDEGEE. The CDR3 is 15 amino acids. V lost 1 base to trimming and J lost 0 bases, with 8 bases between them.

CDR3 nucleotide sequence: TGTGCCAGCAGCCCTGAGGGGTCCGGAAACACCATATATTTT. This gives the protein CASSPEGSGNTIYF. The gene calls are TRBV7-9 and TRBJ1-3; possibly TRBD1 for D (5 bases). V lost 5 bases and J 4 bases, leaving 12 bases between the germline ends. The CDR3 extends over 14 amino acids. Germline V lookup: CDR1 SEHNR, CDR2 FQNEAQ (reference sequence).

Only one count was recorded for this clone. The rearrangement links TRBV9 to TRBJ1-3; D remains ambiguous. The CDR3 contains 17 residues. Germline V lookup: CDR1 SGDLS, CDR2 YYNGEE. V was clipped by 1 base and J by 2 bases, with 16 bases between them. Here the CDR3 reads CASSVLGVQRTGNTIYF. The CDR3 nucleotides are TGTGCCAGCAGCGTACTCGGGGTTCAAAGAACTGGAAACACCATATATTTT.

The chain is built from TRBV13 and TRBJ1-2; 10 nucleotides line up with TRBD1. The junction had 6 bases not matched to a gene; V was cut back by 4 bases and J by 4 bases. The CDR3 totals 15 residues. Germline-derived CDR1 and CDR2 are PRHDT and FYEKMQ (reference sequence). This chain's CDR3 is CASSSGQGGIYGYTF. The CDR3 coding sequence is TGTGCCAGCAGCTCCGGACAGGGGGGGATCTATGGCTACACCTTC.

The chain employs TRBV6-5 and TRBJ1-5, with no clear D. This CDR3 region has 15 residues. V lost 3 bases to trimming and J lost 2 bases, with 11 bases between them. CDR1 is MNHEY and CDR2 is SVGAGI in the germline V gene. The CDR3: CASSYSFGGNQPQHF. In nucleotides, the CDR3 is TGTGCCAGCAGTTATTCGTTTGGGGGCAATCAGCCCCAGCATTTT.

The J gene is TRBJ2-1, the V gene TRBV7-3; D might be TRBD1 (6 bases). This CDR3 region has 14 residues. V shed 5 bases and J shed 5 bases, with 13 bases lying between them. Germline V gene sequence: CDR1 SGHTA, CDR2 FQGTGA. The CDR3 nucleotides read TGTGCCAGCAGCGCCGATGGACAGAACAATGAGCAGTTCTTC. Translated: CASSADGQNNEQFF.

The chain couples TRBV25-1 to TRBJ2-7, with 7 bases fitting TRBD1. The germline gives CDR1 MGHDK, CDR2 SYGVNS. With V trimmed by 3 bases and J by 2 bases, 10 bases remained unmatched. CDR3 length equals 16 residues. As DNA, the CDR3 is TGTGCCAGCAGTGACCCCTCCCGACAGGGTCCCTACGAGCAGTACTTC. It specifies CASSDPSRQGPYEQYF.

In this sample, this clone turned up once. The rearrangement links TRBV6-5 to TRBJ2-7; D may be TRBD1 (5 bases). With 5 bases removed from V and 0 bases from J, the gap between germline ends came to 8 bases. The germline V gene encodes CDR1 MNHEY and CDR2 SVGAGI. The CDR3 loop spans 13 amino acids. The CDR3 loop reads CASSRRDSYEQYF. The CDR3, as DNA: TGTGCCAGCAGTCGCAGGGACTCCTACGAGCAGTACTTC.

The chain combines TRBV27 with TRBJ1-6; the match to TRBD1 covers 8 bases. CDR3 length: 13 residues. CDR1 MNHEY and CDR2 SMNVEV come from the germline V gene (reference sequence). J lost 8 bases, V lost 8 bases, and 5 bases had no gene match. CDR3 sequence: CASLDRADSPLHF. CDR3 nucleotides: TGTGCCAGCTTGGACAGGGCCGATTCACCCCTCCACTTT.

This chain uses TRBV18 with TRBJ2-2; 7 bases match TRBD1. The germline V gene encodes CDR1 KGHSH and CDR2 LQKENI. This CDR3 region has 14 residues. V was clipped by 6 bases and J by 3 bases; unmatched bases: 4. The CDR3 nucleotides read TGTGCCAGCTCCTCTGACAGGGACACCGGGGAGCTGTTTTTT. This codes for CASSSDRDTGELFF. The variable domain in full, completed from reference TRBV18 and TRBJ2-2, reads NAGVMQNPRHLVRRRGQEARLRCSPMKGHSHVYWYRQLPEEGLKFMVYLQKENIIDESGMPKERFSAEFPKEGPSILRIQQVVRGDSAAYFCASSSDRDTGELFFGEGSRLTVL.

This chain's CDR3 is CASSLNREETQYF. The CDR3, as DNA: TGTGCCAGCAGCTTAAATAGGGAAGAGACCCAGTACTTC. J is TRBJ2-5 and V is TRBV7-3; D gene uncertain. V shed 1 base and J shed 3 bases, with 6 bases lying between them. Germline loops: CDR1 SGHTA, CDR2 FQGTGA. This CDR3 has 13 amino acids.

This clone was counted once. The rearrangement joins TRBV7-6 to TRBJ2-7; 8 bases align to TRBD2. Per the germline V gene, CDR1 is SGHVS and CDR2 is FNYEAQ. The CDR3 has 15 amino acids. V lost 5 bases, J lost 3 bases, and 9 bases stayed unmatched. CDR3 amino acids: CASSPRSGSVYEQYF. The CDR3 nucleotides are TGTGCCAGCAGCCCCAGGAGCGGGAGCGTCTACGAGCAGTACTTC.

This clone was observed a single time. V gene TRBV6-5 combines with J gene TRBJ2-1, with D uncertain. Germline CDR1 MNHEY, CDR2 SVGAGI. The length of the CDR3 is 15 residues. Trimming took 8 bases from V and 6 from J, leaving 20 bases between them. CDR3 region: CASGVQQLITNEQFF. The CDR3 DNA reads TGTGCCAGCGGGGTACAGCAGTTGATAACCAATGAGCAGTTCTTC.

The V gene is TRBV7-2, the J gene TRBJ2-3; D is uncertain. V dropped 8 bases and J dropped 2 bases, with 17 bases sitting between them. Germline V gene sequence: CDR1 SGHTA, CDR2 FQGNSA. This CDR3 contains 15 residues. CDR3 sequence (DNA): TGTGCCAGCCGGCCCCGGGTGACACCCACAGATACGCAGTATTTT. It specifies CASRPRVTPTDTQYF.

In this sample, this clone turned up once. The chain carries TRBV6-5 and TRBJ2-1; 7 bases agree with TRBD2. The germline V gene encodes CDR1 MNHEY and CDR2 SVGAGI. The CDR3 is 15 amino acids. V shed 2 bases and J 9 bases; nucleotides not matched to a gene: 10. CDR3 amino acids: CASSYTPPPSGEQFF. The CDR3 nucleotides read TGTGCCAGCAGTTACACCCCCCCGCCTAGCGGTGAGCAGTTCTTC.

This rearrangement joins TRBV11-2 to TRBJ1-1; D not resolved. V dropped 2 bases and J dropped 8 bases, with 9 bases sitting between them. CDR3 length: 12 residues. Germline V gene data show CDR1 as SGHAT and CDR2 as FQNNGV. The chain's CDR3 is CASSLRAGEAFF. CDR3 DNA sequence: TGTGCCAGCAGCTTAAGGGCAGGCGAAGCTTTCTTT.

This CDR3 is CASSFDSNYGYTF. As DNA, the CDR3 is TGTGCCAGCAGCTTTGACAGTAACTATGGCTACACCTTC. The gene calls are TRBV5-4 and TRBJ1-2, with D possibly TRBD1 on 5 matching bases. The V gene lost 2 bases and the J gene lost 1 base, with 6 bases spanning the gap. Germline assignment: CDR1 SGHNT and CDR2 YYREEE (reference sequence). This CDR3 has 13 residues.

The gene calls are TRBV5-1 and TRBJ2-1, with D perhaps TRBD2 (6 bases). This CDR3 comprises 15 residues. CDR1 and CDR2 from the germline V gene are SGHRS and YFSETQ. Trimming shortened V by 4 bases and J by 1 base, and 12 bases separated the two germline ends. Here the CDR3 DNA reads TGCGCCAGCAGCCCCGGCGCGGGGTCCTACAATGAGCAGTTCTTC. Its translation: CASSPGAGSYNEQFF.

The chain recombines TRBV7-9 with TRBJ2-7; no firm D call. The CDR3 runs to 13 residues. Germline lookup yields CDR1 SEHNR and CDR2 FQNEAQ (reference sequence). V lost 3 bases and J lost 5, with 11 bases in between. The chain's CDR3 is CASSFQGMNEQYF. Here the CDR3 DNA reads TGTGCCAGCAGCTTTCAAGGGATGAACGAGCAGTACTTC.

In its sample, this clone was seen once. The chain employs TRBV28 and TRBJ1-2, with 7 bases aligning to TRBD1. Trimming cost V 6 bases and J 4 bases; bases outside gene matches: 8. Per the germline V gene, CDR1 is MDHEN and CDR2 is SYDVKM. The CDR3 is made up of 14 amino acids. This chain's CDR3 is CASSPDRASYGYTF. The CDR3 nucleotides are TGTGCCAGCAGCCCCGACAGGGCTTCCTATGGCTACACCTTC.

This sequence joins TRBV27 and TRBJ2-7, with 8 bases fitting TRBD1. The germline CDR1 and CDR2 sequences are MNHEY and SMNVEV (reference sequence). The CDR3 contains 14 residues. The junction had 6 bases not matched to a gene; V was cut back by 5 bases and J by 3 bases. The CDR3 nucleotides are TGTGCCAGCAGTCCCGGACAGGGAGGCTACGAGCAGTACTTC. Its protein product is CASSPGQGGYEQYF.

This clone was detected only once. V gene TRBV12-3 or TRBV12-4 combines with J gene TRBJ1-1; D is perhaps TRBD1 (5 bases). V was pared by 7 bases and J by 6 bases, with 15 bases between. The CDR3 has 13 residues. The CDR3 protein is CASNSGGFSEAFF. The CDR3 region has the DNA TGTGCCAGCAACTCCGGGGGTTTCTCTGAAGCTTTCTTT.

V and J are TRBV7-3 and TRBJ2-1; D is unresolved. V was cut by 5 bases and J by 8 bases, with 13 bases left in between. CDR3 length: 13 residues. Germline V CDR1 and CDR2: SGHTA, FQGTGA. The CDR3 DNA sequence: TGTGCCAGCAGCGCAGCACTACTCGATGAGCAGTTCTTC. This translates into CASSAALLDEQFF.

The chain carries TRBV9 and TRBJ2-1; D is possibly TRBD1 (5 bases). CDR3 size: 15 residues. CDR1 SGDLS and CDR2 YYNGEE come from the germline V gene. The V end lost 4 bases, the J end lost 2 bases, and 13 bases lay between the germline ends. Here the CDR3 DNA reads TGTGCCAGCAGCCGCTTGCAGGGTACCTACAATGAGCAGTTCTTC. Its translation: CASSRLQGTYNEQFF.